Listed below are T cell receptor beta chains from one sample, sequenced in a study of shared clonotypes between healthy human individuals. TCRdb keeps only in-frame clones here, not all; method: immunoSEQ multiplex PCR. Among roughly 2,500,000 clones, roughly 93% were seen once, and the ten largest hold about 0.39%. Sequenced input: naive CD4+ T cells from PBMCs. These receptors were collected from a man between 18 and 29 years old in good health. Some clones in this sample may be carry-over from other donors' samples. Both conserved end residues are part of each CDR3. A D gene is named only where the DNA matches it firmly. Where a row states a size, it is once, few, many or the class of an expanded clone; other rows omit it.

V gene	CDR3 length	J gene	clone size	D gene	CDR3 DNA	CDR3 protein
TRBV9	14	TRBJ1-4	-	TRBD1	TGTGCCAGCAGCACAGGGGTGGCTAATGAAAAACTGTTTTTT	CASSTGVANEKLFF
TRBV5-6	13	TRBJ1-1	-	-	TGTGCCAGCAGCTTGGTTTACAACACTGAAGCTTTCTTT	CASSLVYNTEAFF
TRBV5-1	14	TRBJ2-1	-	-	TGCGCCAGCAGCCGGGGTGAGAATTACAATGAGCAGTTCTTC	CASSRGENYNEQFF
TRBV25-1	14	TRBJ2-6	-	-	TGTGCCAGCAGCGGCCAAGCTGGGGCCAACGTCCTGACTTTC	CASSGQAGANVLTF
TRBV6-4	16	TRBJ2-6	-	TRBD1	TGTGCCAGCAGTGTTACAGGGGGCGCTGGGGCCAACGTCCTGACTTTC	CASSVTGGAGANVLTF
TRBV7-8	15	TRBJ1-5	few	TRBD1	TGTGCCAGCAGCTCGTCCCGGGACAGGAATCAGCCCCAGCATTTT	CASSSSRDRNQPQHF
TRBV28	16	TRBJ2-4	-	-	TGTGCCAGCAGACCTTCTCCCGGAGGTACCAAAAACATTCAGTACTTC	CASRPSPGGTKNIQYF
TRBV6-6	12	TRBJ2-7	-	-	TGTGCCAGCAGTTACAACCTCTACGAGCAGTACTTC	CASSYNLYEQYF
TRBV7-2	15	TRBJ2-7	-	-	TGTGCCAGCAGCATTACCGGGACTTCCGAGTACGAGCAGTACTTC	CASSITGTSEYEQYF
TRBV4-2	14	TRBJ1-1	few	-	TGTGCCAGCAGCCAAGATCTGGCAAACACTGAAGCTTTCTTT	CASSQDLANTEAFF
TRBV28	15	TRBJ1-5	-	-	TGTGCCAGCAGTGCCTTGAGGGGTGGCAATCAGCCCCAGCATTTT	CASSALRGGNQPQHF
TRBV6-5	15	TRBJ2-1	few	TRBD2	TGTGCCAGCAGTTACTGGTCTAGCGGGGACAATGAGCAGTTCTTC	CASSYWSSGDNEQFF
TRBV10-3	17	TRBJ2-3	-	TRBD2	TGTGCCATCAGTGAGGGACTAGCGGGAGGGTTGAGAGATACGCAGTATTTT	CAISEGLAGGLRDTQYF